A single T cell receptor beta chain is shown here with its context. Its cognate antigen is unknown. Together with a sample-barcoded 5' primer, a J-beta primer mix was included in a second PCR lasting 7 to 11 cycles. Every molecule of cDNA carried a tag from a template-switch adaptor with 12 random nucleotides. Via MiXCR, TCRdb re-called the 5' RACE reads, giving one row per CDR3 protein. The sample contains around 1,700,000 distinct CDR3 sequences, roughly 27% of which appear only once. Per germline, CDR1 SNHLY and CDR2 FYNNEI. The CDR3 is 14 amino acids. V was pared by 5 bases and J by 1 base, with 11 bases between. These data come from a study of blood T cells in healthy people across ages. Across the study: Capture via template switching afforded approximately one barcoded beta molecule per two T cells.

The study's findings and limits: TCR beta diversity, measured per million T cells, fell in a roughly linear way with age. With unsorted PBMCs, a conclusive comparison of naive versus antigen-experienced cells was not possible.

The TCR originated in a woman aged 25 to 39 in good health. The sequenced sample was blood. The rearrangement uses TRBV2 and TRBJ2-5; no firm D call. The CDR3, as DNA: TGTGCCAGCAGTAACTTGGGATCCCAAGAGACCCAGTACTTC. Translating gives CASSNLGSQETQYF.